These 7 T cell receptor beta chains were all obtained from the same sample, sequenced in a study of beta chain features in type 1 diabetes. The investigators reverse transcribed all of the isolated RNA, so they sequenced expressed TCRB transcripts. Assay used: immunoSEQ multiplex PCR; TCRdb lists only in-frame clones, some missing. This sample has about 400,000 clones; roughly 13% occur once, and the top ten carry roughly 0.015%. The sample was naive CD4+ T cells from blood. The receptors originated from a man younger than 35 in good health.

The table lists this clone with a few counts. The chain uses TRBV11-1 and TRBJ2-5; 11 positions agree with TRBD1. In germline, CDR1 is SGHAT, CDR2 FQDESV (reference sequence). The CDR3 is 15 residues long. Germline trimming cut 5 bases from V and 5 bases from J; bases unmatched to any gene: 7. The CDR3 bases are TGTGCCAGCAGCCCGGGACAGGGGGTTGTGGAGACCCAGTACTTC. Amino acid sequence: CASSPGQGVVETQYF.

This chain uses TRBV28 with TRBJ2-3, with TRBD2 identical over 8 bases. Trimming cost V 5 bases and J 3 bases; bases outside gene matches: 7. Germline-derived CDR1 and CDR2 are MDHEN and SYDVKM. This CDR3 has 15 amino acids. The CDR3 loop reads CASSKRGTRTDTQYF. CDR3 nucleotide sequence: TGTGCCAGCAGTAAGCGGGGGACCCGAACAGATACGCAGTATTTT.

This clone was detected only a few times. V is TRBV2 and J is TRBJ2-4, with TRBD1 identical over 12 bases. From germline, CDR1 is SNHLY and CDR2 FYNNEI. Trimming took 6 bases from V and 9 from J; bases not matched to a gene: 9. The length of the CDR3 is 15 residues. In DNA form, the CDR3 reads TGTGCCAGCAGACTGGGGACAGGGGGCAGGGGCATTCAGTACTTC. It codes for CASRLGTGGRGIQYF.

V is TRBV9 and J is TRBJ1-4; 7 positions agree with TRBD1. This CDR3 is built from 14 residues. Per germline, CDR1 SGDLS and CDR2 YYNGEE. V gave up 5 bases and J gave up 3 bases; unmatched junction bases: 4. CDR3 residues: CASSSTGANEKLFF. CDR3 nucleotides: TGTGCCAGCAGTTCTACAGGGGCTAATGAAAAACTGTTTTTT.

This clone was counted a few times. This chain joins TRBV15 and TRBJ2-7; TRBD1 matches at 11 bases. The CDR3 covers 15 residues. CDR1 LNHNV and CDR2 YYDKDF come from the germline V gene (reference sequence). Trimming cost V 5 bases and J 7 bases; bases outside gene matches: 10. The chain's CDR3 is CATSVRTGGAGEQYF. The CDR3 DNA reads TGTGCCACCAGCGTCCGGACAGGGGGCGCGGGGGAGCAGTACTTC.

This clone was seen more than once but under ten times. The chain uses TRBV28 and TRBJ2-7; maybe TRBD2 (6 bases). This CDR3 is built from 15 residues. V was pared by 6 bases and J by 3 bases, with 18 bases between. From germline, CDR1 is MDHEN and CDR2 SYDVKM. The CDR3, as DNA: TGTGCCAGCAGCGGCATGGGGGGTCCGGGCTACGAGCAGTACTTC. As protein: CASSGMGGPGYEQYF.

V usage is TRBV28 and J usage is TRBJ1-1; the match to TRBD1 covers 8 bases. CDR1 MDHEN and CDR2 SYDVKM come from the germline V gene. J gave up 8 bases and V 6 bases, and 2 bases lay outside the gene matches. This CDR3 region has 11 residues. The CDR3 DNA follows: TGTGCCAGCAGCCGGGACAGGGAAGCTTTCTTT. This codes for CASSRDREAFF.